This entry lists 29 T cell receptor beta chains sequenced from one sample in a study of cytomegalovirus exposure and HLA in healthy donors. The primer mix had 60 Vbeta and 13 Jbeta primers. Measured with immunoSEQ multiplex PCR; TCRdb has only the in-frame clones, and not every one. Of more than 90,000 clones in the sample, 65% to 90% were seen once. Sequencing input: PBMCs. Receptor source: a woman in her 70s in good health and CMV-seropositive.

This chain links TRBV6-6 with TRBJ2-5, with D perhaps TRBD2 (6 bases). The end of the DNA fits TRBJ2-7 better, so the J call may be wrong. Per the germline V gene, CDR1 is MNHNY and CDR2 is SVGAGI (reference sequence). CDR3 size: 15 residues. CDR3 sequence (DNA): TGTGCCAGCAGTCGTGATAGCGGCTGGGACTACGAGCAGTACTTC. This gives the protein CASSRDSGWDYEQYF.

The chain uses TRBV6-5 and TRBJ2-7; 8 bases match TRBD1. The CDR3 is made up of 14 amino acids. Per germline, CDR1 MNHEY and CDR2 SVGAGI. With V trimmed by 7 bases and J by 4 bases, 9 bases remained unmatched. The CDR3 protein is CASTTGGFPYEQYF. CDR3 nucleotide sequence: TGTGCCAGCACCACAGGGGGGTTCCCTTACGAGCAGTACTTC.

The V call is TRBV15, the J call TRBJ2-1, with D perhaps TRBD1 (5 bases). V gave up 0 bases and J gave up 3 bases, with 12 bases separating them. This CDR3 spans 16 amino acids. From germline, CDR1 is LNHNV and CDR2 YYDKDF (reference sequence). The CDR3 DNA is TGTGCCACCAGCAGAGATATAGGGCAGGGCTACAATGAGCAGTTCTTC. Amino acid sequence: CATSRDIGQGYNEQFF.

The chain carries TRBV18 and TRBJ2-7, with D tentatively TRBD2 (5 bases). Germline V gene lookup returns CDR1 KGHSH and CDR2 LQKENI. V lost 4 bases and J lost 3, with 10 bases in between. The CDR3 loop spans 13 amino acids. The CDR3 is CASSQSRDYEQYF. CDR3 coding DNA: TGTGCCAGCTCACAGTCCCGGGACTACGAGCAGTACTTC.

The gene calls are TRBV7-3 and TRBJ1-1; 8 bases map to TRBD1. CDR1 and CDR2 from the germline V gene are SGHTA and FQGTGA. V lost 6 bases to trimming and J lost 3 bases; unmatched junction nucleotides: 6. This CDR3 comprises 14 residues. The CDR3 nucleotides read TGTGCCAGCAGTCGACAGGGGATGCACACTGAAGCTTTCTTT. This sequence encodes CASSRQGMHTEAFF.

The V gene is TRBV28, the J gene TRBJ2-1, with a weak D call TRBD2 (5 bases). The V end lost 7 bases, the J end lost 7 bases, and 8 bases lay between the germline ends. Looked up from germline, CDR1 is MDHEN and CDR2 is SYDVKM. The CDR3 has 11 amino acids. The CDR3 reads CASNGENEQFF. The CDR3 DNA is TGTGCCAGCAACGGGGAGAATGAGCAGTTCTTC. The variable domain in full, with the rest retrieved from reference TRBV28 and TRBJ2-1, is DVKVTQSSRYLVKRTGEKVFLECVQDMDHENMFWYRQDPGLGLRLIYFSYDVKMKEKGDIPEGYSVSREKKERFSLILESASTNQTSMYLCASNGENEQFFGPGTRLTVL.

The rearrangement links TRBV6-9 to TRBJ1-2; the match to TRBD1 covers 11 bases. With V trimmed by 5 bases and J by 0 bases, 8 bases remained unmatched. The CDR3 runs to 17 residues. CDR1 MNHGY and CDR2 SVAAGI come from the germline V gene. The CDR3 region has the DNA TGTGCCAGCAGTATCCGGACAGGGGGCACCGCTAACTATGGCTACACCTTC. It codes for CASSIRTGGTANYGYTF.

The chain recombines TRBV15 with TRBJ1-5; 9 positions agree with TRBD1. CDR1 and CDR2 from the germline V gene are LNHNV and YYDKDF (reference sequence). CDR3 size: 14 residues. The ends lost 4 bases at V and 5 bases at J; junction bases unmatched: 3. The CDR3 region is CATSTRDRDQPQHF. In DNA form, the CDR3 reads TGTGCCACCAGCACCCGGGACAGGGATCAGCCCCAGCATTTT.

The sample holds a few counts of this clone. The genes are TRBV6-5 and TRBJ2-2; possibly TRBD1 for D (7 bases). Per germline, CDR1 MNHEY and CDR2 SVGAGI. This CDR3 has 15 residues. Deletions cut 6 bases from V and 6 bases from J, with 17 bases between. CDR3 in DNA: TGTGCCAGCAGACTCTCCAGGGGGGATCCCGGGGAGCTGTTTTTT. Translation: CASRLSRGDPGELFF.

The chain has TRBV9 and TRBJ2-1, with D perhaps matching TRBD1 (6 bases). The CDR3 covers 14 residues. V dropped 0 bases and J dropped 4 bases, with 8 bases sitting between them. Germline CDR1 is SGDLS and CDR2 is YYNGEE. CDR3 sequence reads: CASSVGQGYNEQFF. The CDR3 DNA is TGTGCCAGCAGCGTAGGGCAGGGGTACAATGAGCAGTTCTTC. Combining the CDR3 with reference TRBV9 and TRBJ2-1 gives the whole variable domain DSGVTQTPKHLITATGQRVTLRCSPRSGDLSVYWYQQSLDQGLQFLIQYYNGEERAKGNILERFSAQQFPDLHSELNLSSLELGDSALYFCASSVGQGYNEQFFGPGTRLTVL.

The CDR3 loop is CASSPEGQGQPQHF. CDR3 nucleotides: TGTGCCAGCTCACCAGAGGGTCAGGGGCAGCCCCAGCATTTT. The V and J genes are TRBV18 and TRBJ1-5; possibly TRBD1 for D (6 bases). Trimming left V 2 bases short and J 7 bases short, with 12 bases between. The germline V gene encodes CDR1 KGHSH and CDR2 LQKENI. The CDR3 has 14 residues.

Only one count was recorded for this clone. The rearrangement links TRBV5-1 to TRBJ1-3; D is possibly TRBD1 (6 bases). Per germline, CDR1 SGHRS and CDR2 YFSETQ. The V end was cut by 4 bases, the J end by 4 bases, with 15 bases between. The CDR3 has 15 residues. The CDR3 DNA reads as TGCGCCAGCAGCCCCGGGGGGCAAAGAGGAAACACCATATATTTT. Protein sequence: CASSPGGQRGNTIYF.

The chain links TRBV11-3 to TRBJ2-3; 10 bases line up with TRBD1. Germline CDR1 SGHNT, CDR2 YENEEA. J lost 4 bases, V lost 4 bases, and 8 bases had no gene match. The CDR3 consists of 16 residues. The CDR3 region is CASSYRQGAPADTQYF. As DNA, the CDR3 is TGTGCCAGCAGCTACAGACAGGGGGCGCCGGCAGATACGCAGTATTTT.

The rearrangement uses TRBV2 and TRBJ1-2; TRBD1 matches 7 bases. In germline, CDR1 is SNHLY, CDR2 FYNNEI. The J segment lost 5 bases and the V segment lost 5 bases, leaving 8 bases of the junction unmatched. This CDR3 is built from 14 residues. CDR3 coding DNA: TGTGCCAGCAGTTATGATGCAGGGGGTTATGGCTACACCTTC. Protein sequence: CASSYDAGGYGYTF.

The chain is built from TRBV18 and TRBJ1-5; 9 bases match TRBD1. The V gene end was trimmed by 6 bases and the J gene end by 3 bases; junction bases not matched to a gene: 6. The CDR3 is 15 amino acids. CDR1 KGHSH and CDR2 LQKENI come from the germline V gene. The CDR3 nucleotides read TGTGCCAGCTCGCCGGGACAGGGATACAATCAGCCCCAGCATTTT. This gives the protein CASSPGQGYNQPQHF.

The rearrangement uses TRBV11-2 and TRBJ1-2, with D perhaps matching TRBD1 (6 bases). The V end lost 6 bases, the J end lost 4 bases, and 12 bases lay between the germline ends. The CDR3 is 13 amino acids. Germline lookup yields CDR1 SGHAT and CDR2 FQNNGV. The CDR3 DNA reads TGTGCCAGCAGTTCCAGGGGAGTCTATGGCTACACCTTC. As protein: CASSSRGVYGYTF.

J is TRBJ2-7 and V is TRBV2, with D tentatively TRBD1 (6 bases). Germline V gene sequence: CDR1 SNHLY, CDR2 FYNNEI. V gave up 0 bases and J gave up 0 bases, with 9 bases separating them. This CDR3 comprises 15 residues. The CDR3 sequence is CASSEAGAISYEQYF. The CDR3 DNA is TGTGCCAGCAGTGAAGCGGGGGCTATCTCCTACGAGCAGTACTTC.

This chain uses TRBV7-2 with TRBJ2-5; 10 positions agree with TRBD2. In germline, CDR1 is SGHTA, CDR2 FQGNSA. Trimming cost V 5 bases and J 4 bases; bases outside gene matches: 10. CDR3 length: 16 amino acids. CDR3 region: CASSPGTSAPRETQYF. The CDR3 DNA follows: TGTGCCAGCAGCCCCGGGACTAGCGCGCCGCGAGAGACCCAGTACTTC.

CDR3 DNA sequence: TGTGCCAGCAGTTTCAGCGGGAGGGCGATCTACAATGAGCAGTTCTTC. Its translation is CASSFSGRAIYNEQFF. This chain joins TRBV27 and TRBJ2-1; TRBD2 matches at 10 bases. Germline CDR1 MNHEY, CDR2 SMNVEV (reference sequence). Unmatched junction bases numbered 5, after V lost 3 bases and J lost 3 bases. The CDR3 length is 16 residues.

V is TRBV20-1 and J is TRBJ1-2; D possibly corresponds to TRBD1 (6 bases). The V gene lost 4 bases and the J gene lost 8 bases, with 11 bases spanning the gap. The CDR3 contains 11 residues. The germline V gene has CDR1 DFQATT and CDR2 SNEGSKA (reference sequence). The CDR3 coding sequence is TGCAGTGCTAAGGGGGTGGGGGGCTACACCTTC. It yields the protein CSAKGVGGYTF.

The chain carries TRBV19 and TRBJ2-1, with 7 bases matching TRBD2. Germline trimming cut 9 bases from V and 8 bases from J; bases unmatched to any gene: 13. The CDR3 consists of 14 residues. Per the germline V gene, CDR1 is LNHDA and CDR2 is SQIVND (reference sequence). This chain's CDR3 is CASQTSLTPDEQFF. The CDR3 region has the DNA TGTGCCAGCCAGACTAGCCTCACCCCCGATGAGCAGTTCTTC.

The chain combines TRBV19 with TRBJ1-5; D is undetermined. Trimming stripped 10 bases from V and 4 bases from J, with 17 bases between. CDR1 is LNHDA, CDR2 SQIVND, per germline (reference sequence). The CDR3 sequence is 14 residues long. Written as DNA, the CDR3 is TGTGCCACGGCCCCAGGTGTACCTAATCAGCCCCAGCATTTT. It codes for CATAPGVPNQPQHF.

This chain joins TRBV10-3 and TRBJ2-7; the match to TRBD1 covers 8 bases. The junction had 7 bases not matched to a gene; V was cut back by 5 bases and J by 4 bases. The germline gives CDR1 ENHRY, CDR2 SYGVKD. The CDR3 is 14 residues long. The CDR3 sequence: CAISRGTGKYEQYF. As DNA, the CDR3 is TGTGCCATCAGTCGGGGGACAGGTAAATACGAGCAGTACTTC.

V and J are TRBV29-1 and TRBJ1-4; D is unresolved. The CDR3 loop spans 14 amino acids. Germline lookup yields CDR1 SQVTM and CDR2 ANQGSEA. V was pared by 7 bases and J by 0 bases, with 12 bases between. CDR3 nucleotide sequence: TGCAGCGCACTGTCACGGGCAACTAATGAAAAACTGTTTTTT. It yields the protein CSALSRATNEKLFF.

J is TRBJ1-5 and V is TRBV2; 8 nucleotides match TRBD1. With V trimmed by 7 bases and J by 4 bases, 12 bases remained unmatched. This CDR3 comprises 16 residues. CDR1 and CDR2 (germline): SNHLY, FYNNEI. The CDR3 reads CASTPRRTGTNQPQHF. The CDR3 DNA reads as TGTGCCAGCACCCCCCGAAGGACAGGGACTAATCAGCCCCAGCATTTT.

This clone has more than one count but fewer than ten. J is TRBJ1-4 and V is TRBV6-5; D unresolved. Trimming cost V 5 bases and J 0 bases, with 10 bases left between them. This CDR3 has 15 amino acids. Germline CDR1 and CDR2: MNHEY and SVGAGI. The CDR3 DNA is TGTGCCAGCAGTCTATACCCCGCAACTAATGAAAAACTGTTTTTT. It is translated as CASSLYPATNEKLFF.

This clone was seen only once. This chain uses TRBV7-2 with TRBJ2-1, with D possibly being TRBD2 (5 bases). Trimming removed 0 bases at V and 0 bases at J, with 9 bases between. This CDR3 comprises 16 residues. CDR1 is SGHTA and CDR2 is FQGNSA in the germline V gene. CDR3 DNA sequence: TGTGCCAGCAGCTTAGCGGGGAGAGACTCCTACAATGAGCAGTTCTTC. Translated, it gives CASSLAGRDSYNEQFF.

This rearrangement joins TRBV13 to TRBJ2-7; no clear D gene. CDR1 PRHDT and CDR2 FYEKMQ come from the germline V gene (reference sequence). This CDR3 is built from 10 residues. Trimming took off 5 bases at V and 3 bases at J, with 2 bases between the two ends. This CDR3 is CASSRYEQYF. Here the CDR3 DNA reads TGTGCCAGCAGCCGCTACGAGCAGTACTTC.

The chain employs TRBV30 and TRBJ2-1; 10 bases match TRBD2. Looked up from germline, CDR1 is GTSNPN and CDR2 is SVGIG (reference sequence). The CDR3 loop spans 14 amino acids. J was trimmed by 6 bases and V by 2 bases; bases with no gene match: 4. DNA for the CDR3: TGTGCCTGGAGTAGCGGGAGGGCCTTCAATGAGCAGTTCTTC. Translated, it gives CAWSSGRAFNEQFF.